The 21 T cell receptor beta chains below come from one sample, sequenced in a study of CD8+ T cells in alopecia areata (dated 2018 in TCRdb). The library was obtained by the immunoSEQ multiplex PCR assay. For TCR sequencing, RNA was extracted from every sample and reverse transcribed into cDNA to serve as template. TCRdb limited this immuneACCESS table to in-frame rearrangements with V and J called. A share of clones is missing; checked studies link under half to unresolved V genes, and the rest is unexplained. The sample profile shows about 12,000 clones; just over 55% of them were found once. Roughly 13% of the sample belongs to the ten largest clones. Lesional scalp punch biopsies and peripheral blood were collected from alopecia areata patients. The sample was skin. The source is a human donor with alopecia areata.

V is TRBV18 and J is TRBJ2-3; D remains ambiguous. Germline V lookup: CDR1 KGHSH, CDR2 LQKENI. V dropped 1 base and J dropped 4 bases, with 3 bases sitting between them. This CDR3 has 12 amino acids. As DNA, the CDR3 is TGTGCCAGCTCACCACGGGCAGATACGCAGTATTTT. It encodes CASSPRADTQYF.

The DNA of the CDR3 is TGTGCCAGCAGTTCCCCCCTCCAGAAACTCCAAGAGACCCAGTACTTC. This translates into CASSSPLQKLQETQYF. This chain uses TRBV28 with TRBJ2-5, with no clear D. The CDR3 has 16 residues. V lost 4 bases to trimming and J lost 1 base, with 16 bases between them. Germline CDR1 is MDHEN and CDR2 is SYDVKM.

V and J are TRBV4-2 and TRBJ2-3, with TRBD2 matching 12 bases. The length of the CDR3 is 17 residues. Trimming removed 1 base from V and 4 bases from J; junction bases left unmatched: 6. Per the germline V gene, CDR1 is LGHNA and CDR2 is YNFKEQ. DNA of the CDR3: TGTGCCAGCAGCCAAGTTGGTCCTAGCGGGGGGGCAGATACGCAGTATTTT. Amino acids: CASSQVGPSGGADTQYF.

The gene calls are TRBV28 and TRBJ2-1; D gene unclear. CDR1 and CDR2 (germline): MDHEN, SYDVKM. CDR3 length: 11 residues. Trimming pared 3 bases from V and 6 bases from J, leaving 3 bases between. CDR3 DNA sequence: TGTGCCAGCAGTTTGGCCAATGAGCAGTTCTTC. Its translation is CASSLANEQFF. Variable domain in full (rest from reference TRBV28 and TRBJ2-1): DVKVTQSSRYLVKRTGEKVFLECVQDMDHENMFWYRQDPGLGLRLIYFSYDVKMKEKGDIPEGYSVSREKKERFSLILESASTNQTSMYLCASSLANEQFFGPGTRLTVL.

This sequence joins TRBV27 and TRBJ1-6; perhaps TRBD1 as D (5 bases). Trimming stripped 5 bases from V and 5 bases from J, with 7 bases between. The CDR3 contains 13 residues. The germline V gene has CDR1 MNHEY and CDR2 SMNVEV (reference sequence). The CDR3 sequence: CASSRGDNSPLHF. The CDR3 coding sequence is TGTGCCAGCAGTCGGGGGGATAATTCACCCCTCCACTTT.

CDR3 DNA sequence: TGCGCCAGCAGCCAAGATCAGAATTCCGACAGGCCCTATGGCTACACCTTC. Amino acids: CASSQDQNSDRPYGYTF. The rearrangement links TRBV4-1 to TRBJ1-2, with D perhaps matching TRBD1 (6 bases). This CDR3 has 17 residues. The germline V and J ends were trimmed by 0 bases and 4 bases, with 18 bases remaining between them. Per germline, CDR1 MGHRA and CDR2 YSYEKL.

This clone was counted between two and nine times. J is TRBJ1-4 and V is TRBV29-1; D possibly corresponds to TRBD1 (6 bases). Trimming took 6 bases from V and 3 from J, leaving 14 bases between them. CDR3 length equals 14 residues. CDR1 is SQVTM, CDR2 ANQGSEA, per germline. The CDR3 DNA reads as TGCAGCGTCCTTCCGGACAGCTCTAATGAAAAACTGTTTTTT. Amino acid sequence: CSVLPDSSNEKLFF. Variable domain in full (rest from reference TRBV29-1 and TRBJ1-4): SAVISQKPSRDICQRGTSLTIQCQVDSQVTMMFWYRQQPGQSLTLIATANQGSEATYESGFVIDKFPISRPNLTFSTLTVSNMSPEDSSIYLCSVLPDSSNEKLFFGSGTQLSVL.

The chain recombines TRBV13 with TRBJ2-5, with D perhaps being TRBD1 or TRBD2 (5 bases each). Germline CDR1 PRHDT, CDR2 FYEKMQ (reference sequence). This CDR3 comprises 15 residues. Trimming pared 3 bases from V and 5 bases from J, leaving 16 bases between. CDR3 bases: TGTGCCAGCAGCTTGGGGCTACTAGTTGGGGAGACCCAGTACTTC. It translates to CASSLGLLVGETQYF.

The chain employs TRBV5-4 and TRBJ2-5; 12 bases line up with TRBD2. TRBJ2-7 matches the DNA end more closely, so the J call is doubtful. From germline, CDR1 is SGHNT and CDR2 YYREEE (reference sequence). The CDR3 covers 17 residues. CDR3 coding DNA: TGTGCCAGCAGCCCCTCTGGACTAGCGGGGCTCATCTACGAGCAGTACTTC. Translated: CASSPSGLAGLIYEQYF.

The rearrangement joins TRBV14 to TRBJ1-2; D gene unclear. The V and J ends lost 1 base and 4 bases respectively, with 7 bases between them. CDR1 SGHDN and CDR2 FVKESK come from the germline V gene. The CDR3 runs to 13 residues. The CDR3 DNA reads TGTGCCAGCAGCCAAGGTCAGACCTATGGCTACACCTTC. Amino acids: CASSQGQTYGYTF.

The chain uses TRBV6-5 and TRBJ2-7, with TRBD2 as a possible D gene (5 bases). Germline V lookup: CDR1 MNHEY, CDR2 SVGAGI. CDR3 length: 12 residues. With 10 bases removed from V and 2 bases from J, the gap between germline ends came to 12 bases. This CDR3 reads CAISPGTYEQYF. The CDR3 bases are TGTGCCATCAGCCCGGGGACCTACGAGCAGTACTTC.

V and J are TRBV7-9 and TRBJ2-7; TRBD1 might be the D (5 bases). The V end was cut by 6 bases, the J end by 5 bases, with 17 bases between. This CDR3 has 14 residues. CDR1 and CDR2 (germline): SEHNR, FQNEAQ (reference sequence). Here the CDR3 reads CASRSLTQGDEQYF. The CDR3, as DNA: TGTGCCAGCAGGAGTCTAACGCAAGGGGACGAGCAGTACTTC.

This clone was counted a few times. This chain joins TRBV4-1 and TRBJ2-3; D perhaps matches TRBD1 (6 bases). Germline V gene data show CDR1 as MGHRA and CDR2 as YSYEKL. The CDR3 length is 13 residues. V was trimmed by 3 bases and J by 8 bases, leaving 12 bases between them. The CDR3 nucleotides read TGCGCCAGCAGCCACCGGGACATTTCTACGCAGTATTTT. Translation gives CASSHRDISTQYF.

The J gene is TRBJ1-1, the V gene TRBV21-1; TRBD1, the table's D call, lacks a check against the DNA. TRBV21-1 is a pseudogene locus. The CDR3 runs to 10 residues. This CDR3 is CARATVEAFF. The CDR3 bases are TGTGCCAGGGCGACAGTCGAAGCTTTCTTT.

The sample holds one count of this clone. The CDR3: CSGIQGVTSTDTQYF. CDR3 DNA sequence: TGCAGCGGGATACAGGGTGTCACAAGCACAGATACGCAGTATTTT. The J gene is TRBJ2-3, the V gene TRBV29-1; weak D call: TRBD1 (6 bases). Germline V lookup: CDR1 SQVTM, CDR2 ANQGSEA. Trimming left V 7 bases short and J 0 bases short, with 17 bases between. This CDR3 has 15 residues.

The chain is built from TRBV18 and TRBJ2-7; TRBD2 matches at 7 bases. V shed 3 bases, J shed 2 bases, and the junction held 10 bases outside the gene matches. This CDR3 is 16 amino acids long. Per germline, CDR1 KGHSH and CDR2 LQKENI. The CDR3 DNA reads as TGTGCCAGCTCACCCCGGGGAGGGACGGATACCTACGAGCAGTACTTC. It codes for CASSPRGGTDTYEQYF.

This clone has more than one count but fewer than ten. This chain connects TRBV27 to TRBJ1-6, with TRBD1 matching 8 bases. This CDR3 spans 16 amino acids. J lost 6 bases, V lost 0 bases, and 4 bases had no gene match. Germline CDR1 MNHEY, CDR2 SMNVEV (reference sequence). CDR3 sequence: CASSLSPGQANSPLHF. The CDR3 coding sequence is TGTGCCAGCAGTTTATCACCGGGACAGGCTAATTCACCCCTCCACTTT.

This sequence joins TRBV18 and TRBJ1-5; 11 positions agree with TRBD1. Germline V gene lookup returns CDR1 KGHSH and CDR2 LQKENI. The CDR3 is made up of 16 amino acids. V lost 6 bases to trimming and J lost 2 bases; unmatched junction nucleotides: 6. The CDR3 nucleotides read TGTGCCAGCTCGGGCGGACAGGGGGCCCGCAATCAGCCCCAGCATTTT. Residues: CASSGGQGARNQPQHF.

This sequence joins TRBV5-1 and TRBJ1-3; D is undetermined. V was shortened by 1 base and J by 2 bases, with 7 bases between the two germline ends. This CDR3 has 14 amino acids. Germline V gives CDR1 SGHRS, CDR2 YFSETQ. The CDR3 is CASSLQGPGNTIYF. CDR3 nucleotide sequence: TGCGCCAGCAGCTTGCAAGGGCCTGGAAACACCATATATTTT.

This clone was observed once. The V gene is TRBV7-8, the J gene TRBJ2-1, with D uncertain. There are 14 residues in the CDR3. Germline assignment: CDR1 SGHVS and CDR2 FQNEAQ. Trimming shortened V by 0 bases and J by 4 bases, and 7 bases separated the two germline ends. CDR3 bases: TGTGCCAGCAGCTTAGCAGGCAGATACAATGAGCAGTTCTTC. Its protein product is CASSLAGRYNEQFF.

A single count supports this clone. The V gene is TRBV28, the J gene TRBJ2-5; 10 nucleotides align to TRBD1. Germline assignment: CDR1 MDHEN and CDR2 SYDVKM. The trim removed 6 bases at V and 13 bases at J, leaving 23 bases unmatched. This CDR3 region has 17 residues. In nucleotides, the CDR3 is TGTGCCAGCAGCCCCATGACTCCGGGACAGGGGTCCGGTGGGAGGTACTTC. Protein sequence: CASSPMTPGQGSGGRYF.